Below, 3 T cell receptor beta chains from the same sample are listed, as sequenced in a study of metastatic and nonmetastatic thyroid tumors. Using MiXCR, TCRdb reanalyzed the PCR reads. Of under 95,000 clones in the sample, about an eighth are singletons; the top ten hold roughly 12%. Not a single patient had been given any form of treatment at any point before undergoing thyroid surgery. Sample: blood. The receptors stem from a female donor with papillary thyroid cancer or a benign thyroid nodule (not recorded which). Some clones in this sample may be carry-over from other donors' samples.

This clone appeared many times. This rearrangement joins TRBV28 to TRBJ1-1, with 9 bases lining up with TRBD1. CDR1 and CDR2 from the germline V gene are MDHEN and SYDVKM. This CDR3 is 14 amino acids long. V dropped 6 bases and J dropped 3; count of bases not matched to a gene: 5. CDR3 coding DNA: TGTGCCAGCAGGTCAGGGACAGGGTACACTGAAGCTTTCTTT. Its protein product is CASRSGTGYTEAFF.

This clone was observed at least ten times. The V gene is TRBV9, the J gene TRBJ2-7; D not resolved. Trimming pared 0 bases from V and 7 bases from J, leaving 11 bases between. The CDR3 is made up of 13 amino acids. Germline CDR1 SGDLS, CDR2 YYNGEE. The CDR3 DNA reads TGTGCCAGCAGCGTAGACCGACAAGGAGAGCAGTACTTC. Protein: CASSVDRQGEQYF.

This chain links TRBV5-1 with TRBJ2-3; 8 nucleotides line up with TRBD2. V lost 9 bases, J lost 1 base, and 13 bases stayed unmatched. The CDR3 has 16 residues. Germline loops: CDR1 SGHRS, CDR2 YFSETQ. CDR3: CATTFGVAGRTDTQYF. CDR3 nucleotide sequence: TGCGCCACCACATTCGGGGTAGCGGGGCGCACAGATACGCAGTATTTT.